One T cell receptor (beta chain) is described in this entry. The data belong to a study of blood T cell repertoires in COVID-19. Across the whole study: Acute-phase and convalescent COVID-19 samples originated in the United States, Italy and Spain. The analysed material was cDNA or gDNA that came from T cells, B-cell-depleted T cells, or PBMCs.

In the study's own analysis: Reference gene primer amplification gave nucleated cell count estimates. This table comes from immunoSEQ multiplex PCR, and its TCRdb copy is limited to in-frame clones, with some not included. D and trimming come from the DNA, and the V and J calls and clone size come from that table. Of about 250,000 clones listed, 70% to 90% are singletons. Germline V CDR1 and CDR2: MNHEY, SVGAGI. Trimming removed 11 bases at V and 0 bases at J, with 14 bases between. The CDR3 extends over 13 amino acids. What was sequenced was PBMCs or T cells enriched from blood (not recorded which). This chain connects TRBV6-5 to TRBJ2-7; D perhaps matches TRBD1 (5 bases). This receptor was obtained from a woman between 50 and 59 years old with acute COVID-19. The CDR3 here is CAAGIVTSYEQYF. The CDR3 coding sequence is TGTGCCGCAGGGATCGTCACCTCCTACGAGCAGTACTTC.